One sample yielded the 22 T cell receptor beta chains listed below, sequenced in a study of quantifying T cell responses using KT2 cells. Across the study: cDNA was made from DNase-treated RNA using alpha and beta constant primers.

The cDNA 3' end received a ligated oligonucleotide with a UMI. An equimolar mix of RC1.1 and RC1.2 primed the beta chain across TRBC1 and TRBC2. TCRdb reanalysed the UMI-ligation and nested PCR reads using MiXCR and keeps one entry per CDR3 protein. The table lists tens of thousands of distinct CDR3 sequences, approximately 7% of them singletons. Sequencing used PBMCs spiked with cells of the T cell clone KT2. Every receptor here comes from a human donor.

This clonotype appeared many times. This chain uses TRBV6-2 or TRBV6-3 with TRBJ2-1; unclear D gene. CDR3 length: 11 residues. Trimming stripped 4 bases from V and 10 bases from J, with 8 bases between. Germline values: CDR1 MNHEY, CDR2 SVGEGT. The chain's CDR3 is CASSSTEEQFF. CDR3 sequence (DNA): TGTGCCAGCAGTTCGACGGAAGAGCAGTTCTTC.

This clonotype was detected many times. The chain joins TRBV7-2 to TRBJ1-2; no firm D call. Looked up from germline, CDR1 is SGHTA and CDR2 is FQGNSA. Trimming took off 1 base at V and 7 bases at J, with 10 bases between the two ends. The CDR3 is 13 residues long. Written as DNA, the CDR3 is TGTGCCAGCAGCTTAGGACGGGCTAGTGGCTACACCTTC. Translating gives CASSLGRASGYTF.

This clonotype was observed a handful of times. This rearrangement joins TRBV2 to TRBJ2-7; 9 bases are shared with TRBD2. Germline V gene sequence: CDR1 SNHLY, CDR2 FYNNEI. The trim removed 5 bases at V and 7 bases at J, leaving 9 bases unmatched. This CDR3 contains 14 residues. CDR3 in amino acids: CASSPSGTTGEQYF. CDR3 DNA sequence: TGTGCCAGCAGTCCTAGCGGGACTACGGGGGAGCAGTACTTC.

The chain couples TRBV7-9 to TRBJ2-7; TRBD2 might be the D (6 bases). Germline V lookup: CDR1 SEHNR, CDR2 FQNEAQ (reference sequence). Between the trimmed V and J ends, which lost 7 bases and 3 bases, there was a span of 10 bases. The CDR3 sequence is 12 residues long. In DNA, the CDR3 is TGTGCCAGCACATCCGGGGGCTACGAGCAGTACTTC. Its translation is CASTSGGYEQYF. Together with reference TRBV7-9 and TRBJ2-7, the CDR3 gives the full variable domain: DTGVSQNPRHKITKRGQNVTFRCDPISEHNRLYWYRQTLGQGPEFLTYFQNEAQLEKSRLLSDRFSAERPKGSFSTLEIQRTEQGDSAMYLCASTSGGYEQYFGPGTRLTVT.

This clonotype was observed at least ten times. DNA for the CDR3: TGCGCCAGCAGCTTTAAAGACGGTCCCTACAATGAGCAGTTCTTC. Amino acid sequence: CASSFKDGPYNEQFF. The chain joins TRBV5-1 to TRBJ2-1, with D unclear. The germline V and J ends were trimmed by 2 bases and 2 bases, with 11 bases remaining between them. In germline, CDR1 is SGHRS, CDR2 YFSETQ. The CDR3 contains 15 residues.

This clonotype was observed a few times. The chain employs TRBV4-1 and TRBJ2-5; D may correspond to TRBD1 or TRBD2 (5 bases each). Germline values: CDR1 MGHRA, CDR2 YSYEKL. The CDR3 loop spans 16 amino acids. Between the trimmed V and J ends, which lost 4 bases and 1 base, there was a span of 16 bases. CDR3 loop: CASSPQVWGIQETQYF. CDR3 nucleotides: TGCGCCAGCAGCCCCCAAGTCTGGGGGATCCAAGAGACCCAGTACTTC.

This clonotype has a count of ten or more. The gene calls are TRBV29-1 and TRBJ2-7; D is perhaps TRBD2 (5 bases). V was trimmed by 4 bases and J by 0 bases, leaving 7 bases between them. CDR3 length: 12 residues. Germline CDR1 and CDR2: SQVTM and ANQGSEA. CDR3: CSVGRSSYEQYF. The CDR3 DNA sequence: TGCAGCGTTGGGAGGAGCTCCTACGAGCAGTACTTC.

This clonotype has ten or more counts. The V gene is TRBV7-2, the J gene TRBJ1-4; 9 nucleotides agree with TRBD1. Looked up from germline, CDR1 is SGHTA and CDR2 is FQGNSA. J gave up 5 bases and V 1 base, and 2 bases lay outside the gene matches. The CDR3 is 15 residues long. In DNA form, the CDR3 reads TGTGCCAGCAGCTTAGGGGACAGGGACAATGAAAAACTGTTTTTT. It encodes CASSLGDRDNEKLFF.

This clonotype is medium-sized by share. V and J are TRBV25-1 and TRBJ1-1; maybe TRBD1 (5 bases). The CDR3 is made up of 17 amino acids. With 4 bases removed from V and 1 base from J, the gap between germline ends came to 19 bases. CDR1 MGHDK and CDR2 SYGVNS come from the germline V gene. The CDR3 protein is CASSAPGSGVPNTEAFF. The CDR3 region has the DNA TGTGCCAGCAGTGCCCCAGGGTCTGGCGTCCCGAACACTGAAGCTTTCTTT.

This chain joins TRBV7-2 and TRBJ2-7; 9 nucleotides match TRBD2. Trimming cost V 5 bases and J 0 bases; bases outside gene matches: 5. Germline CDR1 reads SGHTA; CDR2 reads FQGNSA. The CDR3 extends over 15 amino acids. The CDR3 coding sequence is TGTGCCAGCAGCCGCGGGGGGGAGGGCTCCTACGAGCAGTACTTC. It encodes CASSRGGEGSYEQYF.

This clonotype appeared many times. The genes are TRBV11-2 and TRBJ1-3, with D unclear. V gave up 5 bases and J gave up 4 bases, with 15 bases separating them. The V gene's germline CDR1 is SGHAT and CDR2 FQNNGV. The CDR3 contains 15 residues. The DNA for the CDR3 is TGTGCCAGCAGCCACCTGGGCGGGGAAGGAAACACCATATATTTT. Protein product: CASSHLGGEGNTIYF.

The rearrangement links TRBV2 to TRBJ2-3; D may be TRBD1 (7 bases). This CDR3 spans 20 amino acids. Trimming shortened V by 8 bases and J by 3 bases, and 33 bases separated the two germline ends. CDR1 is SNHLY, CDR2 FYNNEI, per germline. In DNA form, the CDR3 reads TGTGCCAGCCTCACACCTCTACTAGGGCAGGGGGGTGAGAGGACAGATACGCAGTATTTT. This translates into CASLTPLLGQGGERTDTQYF. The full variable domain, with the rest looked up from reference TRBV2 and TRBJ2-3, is EPEVTQTPSHQVTQMGQEVILRCVPISNHLYFYWYRQILGQKVEFLVSFYNNEISEKSEIFDDQFSVERPDGSNFTLKIRSTKLEDSAMYFCASLTPLLGQGGERTDTQYFGPGTRLTVL.

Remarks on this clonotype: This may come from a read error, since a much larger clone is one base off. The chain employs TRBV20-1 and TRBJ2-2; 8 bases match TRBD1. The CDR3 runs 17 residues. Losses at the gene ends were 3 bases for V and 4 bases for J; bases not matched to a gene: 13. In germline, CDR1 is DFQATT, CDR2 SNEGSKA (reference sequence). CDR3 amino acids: CSARYSDRDKGTGELFF. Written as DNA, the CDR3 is TGCAGTGCTAGGTACTCGGACAGGGACAAAGGCACCGGGGAGCTGTTTTTT.

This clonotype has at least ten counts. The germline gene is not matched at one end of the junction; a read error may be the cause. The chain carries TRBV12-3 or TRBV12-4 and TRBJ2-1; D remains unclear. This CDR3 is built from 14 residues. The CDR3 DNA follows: TGTGCCAGCAGTTTCCTGGTCTCCTACAATGAGCAATTCTTC. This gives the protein CASSFLVSYNEQFF.

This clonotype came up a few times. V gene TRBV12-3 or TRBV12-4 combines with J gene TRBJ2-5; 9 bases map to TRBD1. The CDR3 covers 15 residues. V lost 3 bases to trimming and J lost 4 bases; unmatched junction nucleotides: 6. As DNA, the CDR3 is TGTGCCAGCAGTTTTGGGGACAGGGTGGTAGAGACCCAGTACTTC. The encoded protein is CASSFGDRVVETQYF.

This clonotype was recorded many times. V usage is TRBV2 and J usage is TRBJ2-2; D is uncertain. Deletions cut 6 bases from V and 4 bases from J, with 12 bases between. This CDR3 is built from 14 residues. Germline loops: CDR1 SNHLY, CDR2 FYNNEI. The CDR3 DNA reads TGTGCCAGCAGCGGAGTAGCCGGCACCGGGGAGCTGTTTTTT. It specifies CASSGVAGTGELFF.

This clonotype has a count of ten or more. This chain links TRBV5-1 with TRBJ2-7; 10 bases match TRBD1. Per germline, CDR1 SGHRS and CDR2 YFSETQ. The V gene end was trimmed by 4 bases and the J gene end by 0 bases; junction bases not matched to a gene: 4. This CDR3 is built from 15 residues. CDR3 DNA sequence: TGCGCCAGCAGCCCGGGACAGGGGCCCTCCTACGAGCAGTACTTC. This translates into CASSPGQGPSYEQYF.

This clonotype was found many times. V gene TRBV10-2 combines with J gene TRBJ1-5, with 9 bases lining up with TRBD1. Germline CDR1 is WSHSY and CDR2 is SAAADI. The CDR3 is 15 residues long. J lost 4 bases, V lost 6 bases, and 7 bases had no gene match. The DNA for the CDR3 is TGCGCCAGCAGCGAGACAGGGGGGAGAAATCAGCCCCAGCATTTT. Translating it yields CASSETGGRNQPQHF.

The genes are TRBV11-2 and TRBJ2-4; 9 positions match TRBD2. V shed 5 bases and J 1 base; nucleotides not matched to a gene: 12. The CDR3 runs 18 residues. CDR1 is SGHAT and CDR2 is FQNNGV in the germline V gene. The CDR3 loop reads CASSQQMGGGAAKNIQYF. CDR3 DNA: TGTGCCAGCAGCCAACAGATGGGCGGGGGGGCGGCCAAAAACATTCAGTACTTC.

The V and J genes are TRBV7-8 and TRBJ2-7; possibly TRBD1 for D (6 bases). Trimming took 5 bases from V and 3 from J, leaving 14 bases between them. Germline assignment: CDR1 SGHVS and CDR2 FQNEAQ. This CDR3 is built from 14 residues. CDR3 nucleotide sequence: TGTGCCAGCAGCCGACAAGGGGGTGTCTACGAGCAGTACTTC. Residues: CASSRQGGVYEQYF.

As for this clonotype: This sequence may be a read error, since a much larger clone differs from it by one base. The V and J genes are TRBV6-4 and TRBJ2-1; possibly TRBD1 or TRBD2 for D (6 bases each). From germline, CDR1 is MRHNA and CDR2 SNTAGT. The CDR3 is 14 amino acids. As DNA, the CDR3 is TGTGGCAGCAGTGACGAGGGGGGAAACAATGAGCAGTTCTTC. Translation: CGSSDEGGNNEQFF.

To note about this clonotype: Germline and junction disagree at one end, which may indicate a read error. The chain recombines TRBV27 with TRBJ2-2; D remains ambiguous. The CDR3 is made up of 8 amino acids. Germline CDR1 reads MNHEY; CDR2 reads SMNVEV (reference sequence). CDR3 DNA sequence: TGTGCCAGCAGAACCCTCTTCTTT. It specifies CASRTLFF.